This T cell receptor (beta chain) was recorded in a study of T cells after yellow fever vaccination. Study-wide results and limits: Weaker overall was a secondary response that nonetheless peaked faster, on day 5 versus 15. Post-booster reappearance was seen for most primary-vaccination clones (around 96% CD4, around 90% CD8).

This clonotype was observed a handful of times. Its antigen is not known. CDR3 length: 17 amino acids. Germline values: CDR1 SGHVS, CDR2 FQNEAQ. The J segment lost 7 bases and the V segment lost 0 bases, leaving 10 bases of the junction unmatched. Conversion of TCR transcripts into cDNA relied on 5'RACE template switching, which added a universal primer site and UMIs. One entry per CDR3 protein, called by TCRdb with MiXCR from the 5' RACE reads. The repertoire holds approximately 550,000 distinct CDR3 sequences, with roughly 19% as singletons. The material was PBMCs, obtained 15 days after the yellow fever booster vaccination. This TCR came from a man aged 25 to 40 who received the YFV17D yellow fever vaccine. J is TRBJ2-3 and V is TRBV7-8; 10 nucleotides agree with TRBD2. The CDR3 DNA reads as TGTGCCAGCAGCTTAGCGCATAGGAGCGGGAGGGCCAATACGCAGTATTTT. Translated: CASSLAHRSGRANTQYF. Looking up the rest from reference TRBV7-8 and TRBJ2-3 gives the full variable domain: GAGVSQSPRYKVAKRGQDVALRCDPISGHVSLFWYQQALGQGPEFLTYFQNEAQLDKSGLPSDRFFAERPEGSVSTLKIQRTQQEDSAVYLCASSLAHRSGRANTQYFGPGTRLTVL.